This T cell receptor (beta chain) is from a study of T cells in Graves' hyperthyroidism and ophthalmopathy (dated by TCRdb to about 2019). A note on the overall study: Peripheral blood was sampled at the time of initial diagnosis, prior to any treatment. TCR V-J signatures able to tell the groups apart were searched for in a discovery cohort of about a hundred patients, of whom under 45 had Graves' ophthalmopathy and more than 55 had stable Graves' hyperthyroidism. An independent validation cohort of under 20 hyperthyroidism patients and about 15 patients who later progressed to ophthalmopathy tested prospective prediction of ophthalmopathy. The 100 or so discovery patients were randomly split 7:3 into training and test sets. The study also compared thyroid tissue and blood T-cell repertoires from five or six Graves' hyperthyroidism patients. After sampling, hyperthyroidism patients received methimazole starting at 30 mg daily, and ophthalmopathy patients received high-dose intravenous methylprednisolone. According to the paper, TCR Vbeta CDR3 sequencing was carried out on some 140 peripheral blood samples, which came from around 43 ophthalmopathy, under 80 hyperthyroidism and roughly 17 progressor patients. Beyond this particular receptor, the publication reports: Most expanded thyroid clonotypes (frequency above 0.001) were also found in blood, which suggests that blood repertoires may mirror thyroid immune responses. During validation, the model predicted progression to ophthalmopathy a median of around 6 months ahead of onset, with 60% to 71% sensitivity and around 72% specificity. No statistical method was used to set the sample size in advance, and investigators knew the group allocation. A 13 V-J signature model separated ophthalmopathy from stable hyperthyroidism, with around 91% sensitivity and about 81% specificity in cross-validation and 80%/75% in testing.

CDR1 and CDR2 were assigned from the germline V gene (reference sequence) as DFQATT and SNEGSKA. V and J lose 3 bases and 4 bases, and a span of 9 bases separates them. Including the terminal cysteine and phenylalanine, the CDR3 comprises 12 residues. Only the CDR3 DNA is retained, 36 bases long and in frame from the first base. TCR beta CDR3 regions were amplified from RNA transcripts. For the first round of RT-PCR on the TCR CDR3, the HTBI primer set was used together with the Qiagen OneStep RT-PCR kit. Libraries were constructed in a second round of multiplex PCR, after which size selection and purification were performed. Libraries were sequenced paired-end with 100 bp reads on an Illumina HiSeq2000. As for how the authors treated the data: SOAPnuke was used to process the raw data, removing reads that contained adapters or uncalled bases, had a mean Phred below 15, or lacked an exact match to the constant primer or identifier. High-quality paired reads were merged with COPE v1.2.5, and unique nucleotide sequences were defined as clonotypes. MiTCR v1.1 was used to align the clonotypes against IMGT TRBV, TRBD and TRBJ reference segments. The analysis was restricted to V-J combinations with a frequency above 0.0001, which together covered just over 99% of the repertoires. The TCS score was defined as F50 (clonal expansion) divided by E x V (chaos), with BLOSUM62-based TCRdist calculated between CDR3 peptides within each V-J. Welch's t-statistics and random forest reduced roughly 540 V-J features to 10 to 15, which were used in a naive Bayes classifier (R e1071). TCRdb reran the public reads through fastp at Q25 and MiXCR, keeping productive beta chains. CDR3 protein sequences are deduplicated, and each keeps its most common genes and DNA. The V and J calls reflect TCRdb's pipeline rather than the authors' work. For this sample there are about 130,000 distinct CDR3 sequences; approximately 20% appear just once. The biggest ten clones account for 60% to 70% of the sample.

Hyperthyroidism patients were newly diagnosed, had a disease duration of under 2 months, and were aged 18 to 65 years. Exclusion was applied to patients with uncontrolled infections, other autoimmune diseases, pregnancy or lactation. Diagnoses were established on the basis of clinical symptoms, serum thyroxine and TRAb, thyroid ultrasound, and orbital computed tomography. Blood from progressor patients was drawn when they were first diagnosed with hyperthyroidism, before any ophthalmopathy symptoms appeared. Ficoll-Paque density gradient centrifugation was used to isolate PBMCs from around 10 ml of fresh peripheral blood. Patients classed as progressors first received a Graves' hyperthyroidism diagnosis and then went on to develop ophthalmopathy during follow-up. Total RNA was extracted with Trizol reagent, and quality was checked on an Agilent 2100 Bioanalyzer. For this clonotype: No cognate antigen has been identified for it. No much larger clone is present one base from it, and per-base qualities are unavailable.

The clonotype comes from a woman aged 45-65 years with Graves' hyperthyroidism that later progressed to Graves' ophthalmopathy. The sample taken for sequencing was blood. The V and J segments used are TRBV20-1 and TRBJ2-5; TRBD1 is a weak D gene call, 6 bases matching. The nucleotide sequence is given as TGCAGTGCTAGGGGCAGGGGAGAGACCCAGTACTTC. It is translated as CSARGRGETQYF.